This T cell receptor (beta chain) stems from a study of metastatic and nonmetastatic thyroid tumors. About the research overall: Across peripheral blood and tumor or nodule tissue samples taken from malignant and benign thyroid patients, the repertoires were compared with one another. General study results and limits: As reported, TCR beta diversity in blood and tumor was significantly higher in malignant thyroid tumors than in benign nodules.

Of note for this clone: As yet, its antigen is unknown.

Thyroid surgery took place with no prior treatment in any patient. The authors' processing: Using the CDR3 differences seen across clinicopathological groups, the authors built a distant-metastasis classifier for papillary thyroid cancer, which was meant to discriminate distant-metastatic patients. TCRdb ran MiXCR on the PCR reads. TCRdb, not the authors, supplied the V and J calls. The sample lists about 52,000 clones, roughly 18% occurring once. The CDR3 is 16 amino acids. Trimming removed 8 bases at V and 6 bases at J, with 20 bases between. Germline V gene data show CDR1 as MNHNS and CDR2 as SASEGT.

Material for sequencing was blood. This sequence originates from a female donor with papillary thyroid cancer or a benign thyroid nodule (not recorded which). Some clones in this sample may be carry-over from other donors' samples. This rearrangement joins TRBV6-1 to TRBJ2-6; either TRBD1 or TRBD2 may fit D (7 bases each). The CDR3 DNA reads as TGTGCCAGCTACCGGGACAGCGGGAATTTGGCCAACGTCCTGACTTTC. Amino acid sequence: CASYRDSGNLANVLTF.